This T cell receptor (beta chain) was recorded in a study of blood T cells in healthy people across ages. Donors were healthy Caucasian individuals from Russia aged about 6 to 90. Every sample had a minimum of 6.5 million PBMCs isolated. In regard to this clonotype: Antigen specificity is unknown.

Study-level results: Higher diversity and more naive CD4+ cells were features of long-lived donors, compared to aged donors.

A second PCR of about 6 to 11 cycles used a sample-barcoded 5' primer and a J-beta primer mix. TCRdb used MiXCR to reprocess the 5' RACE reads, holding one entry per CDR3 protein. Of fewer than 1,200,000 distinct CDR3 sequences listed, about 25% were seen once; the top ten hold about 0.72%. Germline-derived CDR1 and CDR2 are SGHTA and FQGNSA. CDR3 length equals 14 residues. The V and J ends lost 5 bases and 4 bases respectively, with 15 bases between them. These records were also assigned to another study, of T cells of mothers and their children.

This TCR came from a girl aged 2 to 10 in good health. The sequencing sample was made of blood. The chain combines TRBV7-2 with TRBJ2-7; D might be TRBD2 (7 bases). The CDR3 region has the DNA TGTGCCAGCAGCCTCGGGGGGCTACGGTACGAGCAGTACTTC. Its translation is CASSLGGLRYEQYF. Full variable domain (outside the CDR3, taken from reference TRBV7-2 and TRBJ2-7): GAGVSQSPSNKVTEKGKDVELRCDPISGHTALYWYRQSLGQGLEFLIYFQGNSAPDKSGLPSDRFSAERTGGSVSTLTIQRTQQEDSAVYLCASSLGGLRYEQYFGPGTRLTVT.